This entry lists 26 T cell receptor beta chains sequenced from one sample in a study of cytomegalovirus exposure and HLA in healthy donors (dated 2017 in TCRdb). Library preparation used the immunoSEQ multiplex PCR assay. For the multiplex PCR, a mixture combining 60 forward primers for TCR Vbeta segments and 13 reverse primers for TCR Jbeta segments was used. This immuneACCESS table, as held by TCRdb, lists in-frame sequences with V and J called but not all clones. Of the missing ones, under half trace to an unresolved V gene in checked studies; the others have no known cause. Present in this sample are about 110,000 clones, about 70% of which were seen just once. The ten largest make up approximately 9% of the sample. Sequencing was carried out using PBMCs. The receptors originated from a man younger than 45 in good health and CMV-seropositive.

The chain has TRBV6-5 and TRBJ2-3; possibly TRBD2 for D (5 bases). In germline, CDR1 is MNHEY, CDR2 SVGAGI. CDR3 length: 12 amino acids. Deletions cut 6 bases from V and 5 bases from J, with 9 bases between. This CDR3 reads CASSSSGDTQYF. Written as DNA, the CDR3 is TGTGCCAGCAGCTCGAGCGGAGATACGCAGTATTTT.

This clone appeared a few times. This chain joins TRBV28 and TRBJ2-2; D is undetermined. CDR1 MDHEN and CDR2 SYDVKM come from the germline V gene. V was pared by 2 bases and J by 7 bases, with 8 bases between. The CDR3 runs to 13 residues. The CDR3 coding sequence is TGTGCCAGCAGTTTAAGTGGCAGCGGGGAGCTGTTTTTT. Amino acids: CASSLSGSGELFF.

The rearrangement links TRBV23-1 to TRBJ1-4, with TRBD1 identical over 11 bases. Being an ORF, TRBV23-1 has a function that is uncertain. The CDR3 loop spans 16 amino acids. V was clipped by 10 bases and J by 4 bases; unmatched bases: 11. The CDR3 protein is CANIWDRGEGNEKLFF. CDR3 nucleotides: TGCGCCAACATCTGGGACAGGGGGGAGGGTAATGAAAAACTGTTTTTT.

The chain has TRBV6-6 and TRBJ2-3, with 9 nucleotides matching TRBD2. The CDR3 runs 13 residues. The V and J ends lost 6 bases and 7 bases, in that order; junction bases with no gene match: 5. The germline CDR1 and CDR2 sequences are MNHNY and SVGAGI (reference sequence). CDR3 nucleotide sequence: TGTGCCAGCAGCCCTAGCGGGGAATATACGCAGTATTTT. This translates into CASSPSGEYTQYF.

The genes are TRBV19 and TRBJ2-4; D not certain. Per the germline V gene, CDR1 is LNHDA and CDR2 is SQIVND (reference sequence). The ends were cut back, 1 base at V and 0 bases at J, with 10 bases in the middle. The CDR3 covers 16 residues. CDR3 sequence (DNA): TGTGCCAGTAGTATAGGAGGCGGATTAGCCAAAAACATTCAGTACTTC. Protein sequence: CASSIGGGLAKNIQYF.

The CDR3 region has the DNA TGCAGCGTCGGGGGACAGGCTAGCAATCAGCCCCAGCATTTT. It is translated as CSVGGQASNQPQHF. This chain joins TRBV29-1 and TRBJ1-5; 8 positions agree with TRBD1. The CDR3 consists of 14 residues. J was trimmed by 0 bases and V by 6 bases; bases with no gene match: 4. CDR1 and CDR2 from the germline V gene are SQVTM and ANQGSEA.

Details on this clone: The CDR3 does not close with the conserved phenylalanine or tryptophan, likely indicating a read error. The chain carries TRBV27 and TRBJ2-7; 8 bases are a match to TRBD2. V gave up 5 bases and J gave up 3 bases; unmatched junction bases: 9. The CDR3 consists of 15 residues. The germline V gene has CDR1 MNHEY and CDR2 SMNVEV (reference sequence). The CDR3 region is CASSRSGGRLYEQYL. The CDR3 DNA sequence: TGTGCCAGCAGTCGGAGCGGGGGCCGACTCTACGAGCAGTACCTC.

V gene TRBV11-2 combines with J gene TRBJ2-3, with 10 positions matching TRBD2. With V trimmed by 1 base and J by 6 bases, 4 bases remained unmatched. Germline V CDR1 and CDR2: SGHAT, FQNNGV. This CDR3 is 15 amino acids long. DNA for the CDR3: TGTGCCAGCAGCTTAGGACCAGCGGGAGGGGATACGCAGTATTTT. This translates into CASSLGPAGGDTQYF.

This clone has just a few counts. V is TRBV6-1 and J is TRBJ1-2; possibly TRBD1 for D (5 bases). This CDR3 contains 14 residues. V was clipped by 8 bases and J by 8 bases, with 21 bases between them. CDR1 is MNHNS, CDR2 SASEGT, per germline. The chain's CDR3 is CASAVGRVFGGYTF. The CDR3 DNA reads as TGTGCCAGCGCCGTGGGCAGGGTGTTCGGAGGCTACACCTTC.

J is TRBJ1-1 and V is TRBV6-6, with a possible D match to TRBD1 (6 bases). The V end lost 7 bases, the J end lost 6 bases, and 15 bases lay between the germline ends. CDR1 MNHNY and CDR2 SVGAGI come from the germline V gene (reference sequence). This CDR3 spans 13 amino acids. The CDR3 DNA is TGTGCCAGCAAGTATTTGGGGGCCGCTGAAGCTTTCTTT. Its translation is CASKYLGAAEAFF.

With regard to this clone: Germline is not matched at one junction end, which may reflect a read error. This rearrangement joins TRBV7-7 to TRBJ2-2; 8 nucleotides match TRBD1. From germline, CDR1 is SSHAT and CDR2 FNYEAQ (reference sequence). This CDR3 comprises 15 residues. The CDR3 DNA reads as TGTGCTAGCAGCTTAGACAGGGGTGACACCGGGGAGCTGTTTTTT. Amino acid sequence: CASSLDRGDTGELFF.

This clone was seen more than once but under ten times. The CDR3 nucleotides read TGTGCCAGCAGCACGCGGACAGGAGTAGGCTACACCTTC. The encoded protein is CASSTRTGVGYTF. V is TRBV11-3 and J is TRBJ1-2; 7 positions match TRBD1. CDR1 and CDR2 (germline): SGHNT, YENEEA. The trim removed 5 bases at V and 8 bases at J, leaving 8 bases unmatched. This CDR3 is built from 13 residues. Based on the CDR3 plus reference TRBV11-3 and TRBJ1-2, the full variable domain is EAGVVQSPRYKIIEKKQPVAFWCNPISGHNTLYWYLQNLGQGPELLIRYENEEAVDDSQLPKDRFSAERLKGVDSTLKIQPAELGDSAVYLCASSTRTGVGYTFGSGTRLTVV.

The V and J genes are TRBV5-4 and TRBJ2-7; 9 bases line up with TRBD1. V was clipped by 0 bases and J by 9 bases; unmatched bases: 4. Germline CDR1 reads SGHNT; CDR2 reads YYREEE (reference sequence). This CDR3 comprises 13 residues. The CDR3 DNA reads TGTGCCAGCAGCTTGGAAACAGGGGGCGGGCAGTACTTC. Amino acid sequence: CASSLETGGGQYF. The full variable domain, its missing parts supplied by reference TRBV5-4 and TRBJ2-7, is ETGVTQSPTHLIKTRGQQVTLRCSSQSGHNTVSWYQQALGQGPQFIFQYYREEENGRGNFPPRFSGLQFPNYSSELNVNALELDDSALYLCASSLETGGGQYFGPGTRLTVT.

The count of this clone is one. This chain connects TRBV5-1 to TRBJ1-2; a possible D gene is TRBD1 (5 bases). Per germline, CDR1 SGHRS and CDR2 YFSETQ. V lost 0 bases and J 5 bases, leaving 17 bases between the germline ends. The CDR3 covers 16 residues. Here the CDR3 DNA reads TGCGCCAGCAGCTTGGCCCGCGGGGGAGGCCCGTATGGCTACACCTTC. It is translated as CASSLARGGGPYGYTF.

In this sample, this clone turned up a few times. The rearrangement links TRBV28 to TRBJ1-1; TRBD1 is a possible D gene (6 bases). V shed 6 bases and J shed 1 base, with 15 bases lying between them. CDR3 size: 15 residues. Germline V lookup: CDR1 MDHEN, CDR2 SYDVKM. The CDR3 loop is CASSTGGGRNTEAFF. The CDR3 region has the DNA TGTGCCAGCAGCACCGGGGGGGGGCGGAACACTGAAGCTTTCTTT.

The chain carries TRBV18 and TRBJ1-5; tentative D call: TRBD1 (6 bases). The V and J ends lost 2 bases and 3 bases respectively, with 14 bases between them. The CDR3 has 16 residues. CDR1 and CDR2 (germline): KGHSH, LQKENI. Here the CDR3 reads CASSPGLDRFNQPQHF. CDR3 DNA sequence: TGTGCCAGCTCACCAGGACTTGACAGGTTCAATCAGCCCCAGCATTTT.

The V and J genes are TRBV2 and TRBJ2-7, with D possibly matching TRBD1 (6 bases). Germline V gene data show CDR1 as SNHLY and CDR2 as FYNNEI. The CDR3 is 13 amino acids. V gave up 6 bases and J gave up 4 bases, with 13 bases separating them. The chain's CDR3 is CASSRQVLYEQYF. For the CDR3, the DNA is TGTGCCAGCAGCCGACAGGTTCTTTACGAGCAGTACTTC.

The chain uses TRBV7-9 and TRBJ1-1; D may be TRBD1 (5 bases). Trimming removed 2 bases at V and 6 bases at J, with 28 bases between. Germline CDR1 and CDR2: SEHNR and FQNEAQ (reference sequence). CDR3 size: 19 residues. The DNA of the CDR3 is TGTGCCAGCAGCTTATTCTTATCGGCGCTAGGGGAGGAAGGATCTGAAGCTTTCTTT. This codes for CASSLFLSALGEEGSEAFF.

V gene TRBV13 combines with J gene TRBJ2-3; 8 nucleotides agree with TRBD2. Germline V gene sequence: CDR1 PRHDT, CDR2 FYEKMQ (reference sequence). V trimming: 0 bases; J trimming: 5 bases; junction bases outside the gene matches: 7. The CDR3 extends over 16 amino acids. CDR3 amino acids: CASSLGLAALGDTQYF. The CDR3 DNA is TGTGCCAGCAGCTTAGGACTAGCGGCACTAGGAGATACGCAGTATTTT.

This clone came up a few times. This rearrangement joins TRBV30 to TRBJ2-5; 9 positions agree with TRBD2. The CDR3 is 14 amino acids. From germline, CDR1 is GTSNPN and CDR2 SVGIG (reference sequence). V shed 3 bases, J shed 5 bases, and the junction held 7 bases outside the gene matches. The DNA of the CDR3 is TGTGCCTGGAGAGGAGCGGGGGGTTTGGAGACCCAGTACTTC. Amino acid sequence: CAWRGAGGLETQYF.

This clone has a handful of counts. The V call is TRBV9, the J call TRBJ1-2, with 8 bases aligning to TRBD1. The CDR3 contains 15 residues. V gave up 4 bases and J gave up 5 bases; unmatched junction bases: 10. CDR1 is SGDLS and CDR2 is YYNGEE in the germline V gene. The CDR3 coding sequence is TGTGCCAGCAGCCCCAGACAGGGGAGGAATTATGGCTACACCTTC. This codes for CASSPRQGRNYGYTF. The variable domain in full, with the rest retrieved from reference TRBV9 and TRBJ1-2, is DSGVTQTPKHLITATGQRVTLRCSPRSGDLSVYWYQQSLDQGLQFLIQYYNGEERAKGNILERFSAQQFPDLHSELNLSSLELGDSALYFCASSPRQGRNYGYTFGSGTRLTVV.

The chain links TRBV9 to TRBJ1-1; D perhaps matches TRBD1 (6 bases). Trimming stripped 0 bases from V and 3 bases from J, with 21 bases between. Germline V CDR1 and CDR2: SGDLS, YYNGEE. The CDR3 has 18 residues. The CDR3 sequence: CASSVARIQGGGDTEAFF. The CDR3 nucleotides are TGTGCCAGCAGCGTAGCACGAATACAGGGAGGGGGGGACACTGAAGCTTTCTTT.

The rearrangement links TRBV5-1 to TRBJ2-3, with TRBD2 matching over 10 bases. Germline lookup yields CDR1 SGHRS and CDR2 YFSETQ. The CDR3 runs 15 residues. The V segment lost 5 bases and the J segment 6 bases; nucleotides outside the gene matches: 9. The CDR3 DNA reads TGCGCCAGCAGACCTAGCGGGGGAAAGCTGGATACGCAGTATTTT. It specifies CASRPSGGKLDTQYF.

The genes are TRBV30 and TRBJ1-1, with a weak D call TRBD1 (5 bases). Between the trimmed V and J ends, which lost 0 bases and 6 bases, there was a span of 14 bases. The CDR3 is 14 residues long. CDR1 GTSNPN and CDR2 SVGIG come from the germline V gene (reference sequence). The CDR3 region has the DNA TGTGCCTGGAGTGTACTCCGAGGGGAGGCTGAAGCTTTCTTT. This gives the protein CAWSVLRGEAEAFF.

This clone was found once. The chain recombines TRBV7-9 with TRBJ1-3; D gene ambiguous. Deletions cut 3 bases from V and 0 bases from J, with 6 bases between. The CDR3 consists of 14 residues. The germline CDR1 and CDR2 sequences are SEHNR and FQNEAQ (reference sequence). The CDR3, as DNA: TGTGCCAGCAGCTTCCCAGTCTCTGGAAACACCATATATTTT. Its translation is CASSFPVSGNTIYF. Supplemented by reference TRBV7-9 and TRBJ1-3, the full variable domain reads DTGVSQNPRHKITKRGQNVTFRCDPISEHNRLYWYRQTLGQGPEFLTYFQNEAQLEKSRLLSDRFSAERPKGSFSTLEIQRTEQGDSAMYLCASSFPVSGNTIYFGEGSWLTVV.

This chain connects TRBV11-3 to TRBJ2-7; 7 nucleotides agree with TRBD2. V trimming: 2 bases; J trimming: 1 base; junction bases outside the gene matches: 5. The CDR3 contains 15 residues. The germline gives CDR1 SGHNT, CDR2 YENEEA. CDR3 nucleotide sequence: TGTGCCAGCAGCTTAACCCACGGGGGGTCCTACGAGCAGTACGTC. Translated, it gives CASSLTHGGSYEQYV.